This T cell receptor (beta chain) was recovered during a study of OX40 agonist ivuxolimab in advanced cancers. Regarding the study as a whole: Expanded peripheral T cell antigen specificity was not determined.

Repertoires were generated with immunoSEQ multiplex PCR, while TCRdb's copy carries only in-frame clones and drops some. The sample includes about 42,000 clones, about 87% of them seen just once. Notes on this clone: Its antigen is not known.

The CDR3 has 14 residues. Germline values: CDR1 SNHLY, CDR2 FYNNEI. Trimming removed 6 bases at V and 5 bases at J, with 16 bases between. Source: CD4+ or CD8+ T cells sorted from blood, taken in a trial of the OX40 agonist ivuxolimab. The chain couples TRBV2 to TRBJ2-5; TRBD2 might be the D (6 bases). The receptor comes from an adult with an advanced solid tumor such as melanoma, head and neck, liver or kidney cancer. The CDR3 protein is CASSGDRGGETQYF. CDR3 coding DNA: TGTGCCAGCAGCGGGGACCGAGGAGGGGAGACCCAGTACTTC.